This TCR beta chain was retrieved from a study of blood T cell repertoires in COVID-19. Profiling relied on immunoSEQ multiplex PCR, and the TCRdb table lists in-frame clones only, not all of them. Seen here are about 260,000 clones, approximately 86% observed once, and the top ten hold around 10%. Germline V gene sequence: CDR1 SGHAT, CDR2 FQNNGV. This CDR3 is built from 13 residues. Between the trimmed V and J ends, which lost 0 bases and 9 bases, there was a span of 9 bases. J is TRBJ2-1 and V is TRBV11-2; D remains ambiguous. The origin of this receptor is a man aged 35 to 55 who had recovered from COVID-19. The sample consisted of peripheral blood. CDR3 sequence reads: CASSLERFFEQFF. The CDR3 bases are TGTGCCAGCAGCTTAGAGCGGTTTTTTGAGCAGTTCTTC.